This T cell receptor beta chain was sequenced for a study of blood T cell repertoires in COVID-19. Turning to the study itself: PBMCs, B-cell-depleted T cells, or T cells were the source of the cDNA or gDNA that made up the material.

Sequencing used immunoSEQ multiplex PCR; TCRdb keeps in-frame clones, though not all of them. This table holds about 430,000 clones, around 87% found once. With 4 bases removed from V and 0 bases from J, the gap between germline ends came to 9 bases. This CDR3 is 14 amino acids long. Germline V gives CDR1 LGHNA, CDR2 YNFKEQ. The chain employs TRBV4-2 and TRBJ1-1, with D possibly matching TRBD1 (5 bases). The clonotype was recovered from a man younger than 40 who had recovered from COVID-19. Sequencing was performed on PBMCs or T cells enriched from blood (not recorded which). CDR3 in amino acids: CASSPGGLNTEAFF. Here the CDR3 DNA reads TGTGCCAGCAGCCCGGGGGGTCTGAACACTGAAGCTTTCTTT.